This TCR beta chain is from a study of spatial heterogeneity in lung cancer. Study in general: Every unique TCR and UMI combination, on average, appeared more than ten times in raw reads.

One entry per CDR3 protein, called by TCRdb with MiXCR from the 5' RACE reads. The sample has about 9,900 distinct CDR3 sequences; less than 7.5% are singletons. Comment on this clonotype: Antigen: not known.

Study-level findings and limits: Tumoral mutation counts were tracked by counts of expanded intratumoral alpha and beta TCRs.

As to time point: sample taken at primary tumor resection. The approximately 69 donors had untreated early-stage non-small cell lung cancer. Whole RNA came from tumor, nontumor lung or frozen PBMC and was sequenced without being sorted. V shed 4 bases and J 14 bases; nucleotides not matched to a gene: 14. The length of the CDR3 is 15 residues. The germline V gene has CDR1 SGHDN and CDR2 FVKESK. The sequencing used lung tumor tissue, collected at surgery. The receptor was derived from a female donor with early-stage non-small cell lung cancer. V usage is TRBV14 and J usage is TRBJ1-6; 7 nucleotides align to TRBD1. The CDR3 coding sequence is TGTGCCAGCAGCCTTAGGACAGGCCCCGGGAGGTCCCTCCACTTT. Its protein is CASSLRTGPGRSLHF.